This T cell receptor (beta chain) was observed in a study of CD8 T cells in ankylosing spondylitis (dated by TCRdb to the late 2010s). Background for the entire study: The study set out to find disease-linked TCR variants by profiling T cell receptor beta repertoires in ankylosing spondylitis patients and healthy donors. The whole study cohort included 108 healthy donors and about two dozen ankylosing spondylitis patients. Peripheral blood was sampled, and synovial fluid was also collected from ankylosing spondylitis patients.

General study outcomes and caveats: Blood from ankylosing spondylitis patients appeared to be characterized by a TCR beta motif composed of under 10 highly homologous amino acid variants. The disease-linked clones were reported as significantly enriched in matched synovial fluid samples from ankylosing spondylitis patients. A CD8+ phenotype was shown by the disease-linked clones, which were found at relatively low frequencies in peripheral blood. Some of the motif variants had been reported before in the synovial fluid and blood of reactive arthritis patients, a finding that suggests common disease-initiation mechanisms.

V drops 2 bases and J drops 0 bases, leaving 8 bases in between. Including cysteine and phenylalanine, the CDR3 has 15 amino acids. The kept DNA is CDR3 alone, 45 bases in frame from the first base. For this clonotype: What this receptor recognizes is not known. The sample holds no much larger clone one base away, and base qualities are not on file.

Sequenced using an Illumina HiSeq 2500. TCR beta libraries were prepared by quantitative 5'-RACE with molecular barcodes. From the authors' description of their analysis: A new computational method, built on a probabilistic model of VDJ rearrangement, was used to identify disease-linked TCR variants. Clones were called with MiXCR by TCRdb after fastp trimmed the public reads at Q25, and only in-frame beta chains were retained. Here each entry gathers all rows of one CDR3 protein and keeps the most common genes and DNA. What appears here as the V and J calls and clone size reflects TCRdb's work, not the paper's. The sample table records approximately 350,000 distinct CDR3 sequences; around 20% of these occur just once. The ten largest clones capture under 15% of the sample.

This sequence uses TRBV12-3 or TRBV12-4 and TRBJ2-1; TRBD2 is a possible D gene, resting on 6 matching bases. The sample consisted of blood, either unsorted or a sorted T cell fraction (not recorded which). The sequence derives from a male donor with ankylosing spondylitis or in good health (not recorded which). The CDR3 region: CASSLLGGSYNEQFF. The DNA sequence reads TGTGCCAGCAGTTTACTGGGGGGCTCCTACAATGAGCAGTTCTTC.